The clone carrying this T cell receptor (beta chain) has just a few counts. The source of the sample is a study of blood T cell repertoires in COVID-19. For the study at large: Nucleic acid was either cDNA or gDNA, and it came from T cells, B-cell-depleted T cells, or PBMCs.

The V gene end was trimmed by 8 bases and the J gene end by 0 bases; junction bases not matched to a gene: 5. Germline CDR1 is KGHDR and CDR2 is SFDVKD. CDR3 length: 15 amino acids. TCRdb keeps only in-frame clones here, not all; method: immunoSEQ multiplex PCR. The sample has around 300,000 clones; roughly 86% are singletons. Specimen: peripheral blood. V usage is TRBV24-1 and J usage is TRBJ1-1, with TRBD1 identical over 10 bases. This clonotype was sampled from a young man with active or convalescent COVID-19. The CDR3 DNA reads TGTGCCACCACTAGACAGGGGGCGTTGAACACTGAAGCTTTCTTT. Its translation: CATTRQGALNTEAFF.